This T cell receptor (beta chain) derives from a study of T cells after yellow fever vaccination (dated by TCRdb to between 2017 and 2020). For the wider study: Libraries from fractions with low cell numbers were prepared with the SMART-Seq v4 Ultra Low Input RNA kit. To follow T-cell clones before and after both primary and booster YFV17D yellow fever vaccination, bulk TCR alpha and beta repertoires underwent longitudinal sequencing. The cohort comprised two healthy male donors, one aged 18 to 30 and one aged 30 to 40 years. Blood samples were taken at several timepoints before and after primary and secondary immunization, and bulk PBMC replicates and cell subsets were isolated.

Here is what the overall study found, with its caveats: Computational filtering was needed because FACS-sorted repertoires could contain abundant contaminating clonotypes from the bulk population. After the booster, most of the clones that had expanded following primary vaccination were detected again (around 95% of CD4 and more than 85% of CD8), which suggests that memory was broadly maintained. Compared with the primary T-cell response, the secondary T-cell response was faster but weaker, reaching its peak on day 5 rather than on day 15. A small fraction of clonotypes appeared in both the CD4 and CD8 compartments, likely as a result of convergent recombination. Because the study included only two donors, the extent to which the findings can be generalized is limited.

A distance of 8 bases separates the germline ends of V and J, which lose 0 bases and 6 bases respectively. The CDR3, cysteine through phenylalanine, is 14 amino acids long. The entry retains the CDR3 DNA only, 42 bases that are in frame from base 1. The germline V gene sets CDR1 to SGHAT and CDR2 to FQNNGV. This clonotype was detected ten times or more. Its antigen specificity is not known. No base qualities exist here, and no much larger clone lies one base off it. This sample's treatment or condition label indicates: live attenuated yellow fever vaccine strain. At every blood-draw timepoint, two biological replicates of bulk PBMCs were collected. PBMCs were isolated from peripheral blood using a standard Ficoll-Paque protocol. TriZol was used to extract RNA from bulk PBMCs, CD4 and CD8 fractions, and dextramer-positive and dextramer-negative fractions. TCR cDNA was synthesized by 5'RACE template switching, which introduced a universal primer site and unique molecular identifiers. Priming for cDNA synthesis came from both the TCR alpha and TCR beta constant segments. Library amplification involved two PCR steps, and the second step added sample barcodes and sequencing adapters. Libraries were sequenced on Illumina HiSeq 2500 (2x100 bp) or NovaSeq (2x150 bp). The original pipeline was this. MIGEC handled demultiplexing of reads and collapsing into UMI consensus sequences, while MiXCR performed V(D)J alignment. Vaccine-responding clonotypes were identified with edgeR using replicate PBMC samples, with FDR below 0.01 and a log2 fold change above 5 up to day 15 being required. Bulk clonotypes were assigned CD4 or CD8 identity according to which sequenced CD4 or CD8 repertoire held them at higher abundance. TCRdb passed the public sequencing reads through fastp at Q25 and MiXCR, retaining productive beta sequences. Rows matching on CDR3 protein sequence are summarized as one entry with the most common DNA and genes. These V and J calls derive from TCRdb rather than the authors' analysis. The sample table contains around 610,000 distinct CDR3 sequences; only one count was recorded for about 13% of them. The top ten hold around an eighth of the sample.

The sequenced sample was PBMCs, obtained on the day of the yellow fever booster vaccination. This sequence uses TRBV11-2 and TRBJ2-2; the D gene identity is not certain. The clonotype originates from a man aged 25-45 years who received the YFV17D yellow fever vaccine. In nucleotide form, the sequence is TGTGCCAGCAGCTTAGATTGGGCTTCCGGGGAGCTGTTTTTT. Its translation reads: CASSLDWASGELFF.